Following are 15 T cell receptor beta chains from one sample sequenced in a study of beta chain features in type 1 diabetes. Sequencing targeted expressed TCRB transcripts, as all isolated RNA had been reverse transcribed. The table came from immunoSEQ multiplex PCR; TCRdb's copy has only in-frame clones and leaves some out. The sample includes approximately 250,000 clones, roughly 24% seen only once; the top ten take 0.012%. No antigen is known for these receptors. General study points: Moderately but significantly shorter TCRB CDR3s were found in Type 1 diabetes patients in all four CD4+ subsets.

The sample consisted of naive CD4+ T cells from blood. All receptors derive from a woman aged 25 to 45 with type 1 diabetes.

This clone was detected a few times. The chain links TRBV5-1 to TRBJ1-1; 10 bases are a match to TRBD1. The germline V gene has CDR1 SGHRS and CDR2 YFSETQ. V was clipped by 4 bases and J by 5 bases; unmatched bases: 5. This CDR3 comprises 14 residues. This chain's CDR3 is CASSPDRGETEAFF. The DNA for the CDR3 is TGCGCCAGCAGCCCGGACAGGGGGGAGACTGAAGCTTTCTTT.

The chain employs TRBV7-9 and TRBJ2-1, with a tentative D call TRBD2 (6 bases). The germline V gene encodes CDR1 SEHNR and CDR2 FQNEAQ (reference sequence). The length of the CDR3 is 15 residues. V was shortened by 5 bases and J by 6 bases, with 17 bases between the two germline ends. In DNA form, the CDR3 reads TGTGCCAGCAGCGGTTCCTGGGACTCCGGCAATGAGCAGTTCTTC. This sequence encodes CASSGSWDSGNEQFF.

This clone was found a few times. The J gene is TRBJ2-7, the V gene TRBV2; tentative D call: TRBD1 (6 bases). The CDR3 spans 15 residues. Per germline, CDR1 SNHLY and CDR2 FYNNEI. The V end lost 5 bases, the J end lost 3 bases, and 17 bases lay between the germline ends. The CDR3 region is CASSPEWDTYYEQYF. The CDR3 nucleotides read TGTGCCAGCAGTCCCGAATGGGACACTTACTACGAGCAGTACTTC.

There are a few counts of this clone. The V call is TRBV30, the J call TRBJ2-4, with TRBD2 identical over 7 bases. Trimming removed 4 bases from V and 9 bases from J; junction bases left unmatched: 3. The CDR3 length is 11 residues. In germline, CDR1 is GTSNPN, CDR2 SVGIG (reference sequence). CDR3 region: CAWTSGGIQYF. The CDR3 bases are TGTGCCTGGACTTCGGGAGGCATTCAGTACTTC.

This clone was counted a few times. The chain combines TRBV4-1 with TRBJ2-6, with D possibly matching TRBD2 (5 bases). The CDR3 is made up of 17 amino acids. The V end lost 0 bases, the J end lost 1 base, and 10 bases lay between the germline ends. CDR1 is MGHRA and CDR2 is YSYEKL in the germline V gene. In nucleotides, the CDR3 is TGCGCCAGCAGCCAAGAGGAGGATGGATCTGGGGCCAACGTCCTGACTTTC. It yields the protein CASSQEEDGSGANVLTF.

This chain links TRBV7-9 with TRBJ2-3; tentative D call: TRBD2 (5 bases). This CDR3 is 12 amino acids long. Per germline, CDR1 SEHNR and CDR2 FQNEAQ (reference sequence). Trimming took 4 bases from V and 10 from J, leaving 12 bases between them. In nucleotides, the CDR3 is TGTGCCAGCAGCTCCAGGACCGGGGCGCAGTATTTT. Amino acids: CASSSRTGAQYF.

The chain couples TRBV4-2 to TRBJ2-5; TRBD2 agrees at 7 bases. The CDR3 is made up of 14 amino acids. Germline values: CDR1 LGHNA, CDR2 YNFKEQ. Trimming at V came to 6 bases and at J to 5 bases, leaving 9 bases not matched to a gene. The CDR3 protein is CASSYGRAGETQYF. Written as DNA, the CDR3 is TGTGCCAGCAGTTACGGGAGAGCGGGGGAGACCCAGTACTTC.

This clone was seen only a few times. The rearrangement joins TRBV11-2 to TRBJ2-1; 7 bases align to TRBD1. The germline V gene has CDR1 SGHAT and CDR2 FQNNGV. V dropped 4 bases and J dropped 4; count of bases not matched to a gene: 7. This CDR3 is built from 15 residues. The CDR3 bases are TGTGCCAGCAGCTCCATACAGGGGTTGTACAATGAGCAGTTCTTC. Translating it yields CASSSIQGLYNEQFF. Full variable domain (outside the CDR3, taken from reference TRBV11-2 and TRBJ2-1): EAGVAQSPRYKIIEKRQSVAFWCNPISGHATLYWYQQILGQGPKLLIQFQNNGVVDDSQLPKDRFSAERLKGVDSTLKIQPAKLEDSAVYLCASSSIQGLYNEQFFGPGTRLTVL.

The chain links TRBV5-1 to TRBJ1-4; a weak D match, TRBD1 (5 bases). Trimming shortened V by 3 bases and J by 4 bases, and 7 bases separated the two germline ends. Germline lookup yields CDR1 SGHRS and CDR2 YFSETQ. This CDR3 spans 13 amino acids. The CDR3 nucleotides read TGCGCCAGCAGCTCCCAGGGTAATGAAAAACTGTTTTTT. It codes for CASSSQGNEKLFF.

This clone came up a few times. V and J are TRBV5-1 and TRBJ2-3, with a tentative D call TRBD2 (5 bases). The CDR3 runs to 14 residues. In germline, CDR1 is SGHRS, CDR2 YFSETQ. The V and J ends lost 5 bases and 2 bases respectively, with 12 bases between them. In nucleotides, the CDR3 is TGCGCCAGCAGAGATTGGGGAGACACAGATACGCAGTATTTT. This translates into CASRDWGDTDTQYF.

The rearrangement uses TRBV15 and TRBJ1-4; weak D call: TRBD1 (5 bases). Germline values: CDR1 LNHNV, CDR2 YYDKDF (reference sequence). There are 15 residues in the CDR3. V was shortened by 5 bases and J by 6 bases, with 16 bases between the two germline ends. CDR3 DNA: TGTGCCACCAGCGAAGGCAGCGGAGGGGATGAAAAACTGTTTTTT. Translating it yields CATSEGSGGDEKLFF.

The chain links TRBV7-9 to TRBJ1-1; D unclear. The CDR3 totals 11 residues. Per germline, CDR1 SEHNR and CDR2 FQNEAQ (reference sequence). Trimming pared 6 bases from V and 11 bases from J, leaving 13 bases between. The CDR3 region has the DNA TGTGCCAGCAGAGGAGGAGGCGGCGCTTTCTTT. Its translation: CASRGGGGAFF.

The CDR3, as DNA: TGTGCCTGGAGTTTGGAGGTTCAAACCGGGGAGCTGTTTTTT. Translated: CAWSLEVQTGELFF. The V and J genes are TRBV30 and TRBJ2-2; D is possibly TRBD2 (5 bases). The length of the CDR3 is 14 residues. The V gene's germline CDR1 is GTSNPN and CDR2 SVGIG (reference sequence). The V and J ends lost 2 bases and 5 bases respectively, with 12 bases between them. Complete variable domain (other parts from reference TRBV30 and TRBJ2-2): SQTIHQWPATLVQPVGSPLSLECTVEGTSNPNLYWYRQAAGRGLQLLFYSVGIGQISSEVPQNLSASRPQDRQFILSSKKLLLSDSGFYLCAWSLEVQTGELFFGEGSRLTVL.

This clone was counted only a few times. The chain carries TRBV13 and TRBJ1-1; tentative D call: TRBD1 (5 bases). Germline V CDR1 and CDR2: PRHDT, FYEKMQ (reference sequence). Between the trimmed V and J ends, which lost 6 bases and 6 bases, there was a span of 17 bases. The CDR3 totals 14 residues. CDR3 residues: CASRPRGAGAEAFF. The CDR3 DNA follows: TGTGCCAGCAGACCCCGCGGGGCGGGGGCTGAAGCTTTCTTT.

The chain couples TRBV5-1 to TRBJ1-2; D gene unclear. CDR1 is SGHRS, CDR2 YFSETQ, per germline. V was pared by 0 bases and J by 5 bases, with 14 bases between. This CDR3 is built from 15 residues. CDR3 sequence reads: CASSLVPPGPYGYTF. The CDR3 nucleotides are TGCGCCAGCAGCTTGGTCCCCCCTGGGCCGTATGGCTACACCTTC.